These T cell receptor beta chains were read from a single sample in a study of cytomegalovirus exposure and HLA in healthy donors. Sequencing was performed with immunoSEQ multiplex PCR; in TCRdb, only in-frame clones are kept and a portion is missing. The sample includes some 130,000 clones, 75% to 90% of them seen just once. The sequencing input was PBMCs. Receptor source: a woman aged 45-65 years in good health and CMV-seropositive. Each CDR3 is given with its conserved first and last residue. D genes are given only for firm matches. Not every row has a clone size; where given, it reads once, few, many or a size class.

size | J | D | V | length | DNA | CDR3
few | TRBJ2-3 | . | TRBV30 | 15 | TGTGCCTGGTCATTGACAGCCACTAGCACAGATACGCAGTATTTT | CAWSLTATSTDTQYF
once | TRBJ1-5 | . | TRBV4-1 | 13 | TGCGCCAGCAGCCAATCAGGGTCTCAGCCCCAGCATTTT | CASSQSGSQPQHF
once | TRBJ2-4 | . | TRBV6-5 | 14 | TGTGCCAGCAGTCAGTCCTACAGGGAAAACATTCAGTACTTC | CASSQSYRENIQYF
. | TRBJ2-4 | . | TRBV7-9 | 16 | TGTTCCAGCAGCTTAGGCCCGGGGGTCGCCAAAAACATTCAGTACTTC | CSSSLGPGVAKNIQYF
. | TRBJ2-2 | . | TRBV9 | 15 | TGTGCCAGCAGCGTAGCCCCCACAGGGCTAGGGGAGCTGTTTTTT | CASSVAPTGLGELFF
. | TRBJ2-3 | . | TRBV5-1 | 14 | TGCGCCAGCAGCTTGGGTGCGTCCACAGATACGCAGTATTTT | CASSLGASTDTQYF
. | TRBJ2-1 | TRBD2 | TRBV30 | 17 | TGTGCCTGGAGTGGATTGGCTAGCGGGAGGGGGAACAATGAGCAGTTCTTC | CAWSGLASGRGNNEQFF
. | TRBJ1-1 | TRBD1 | TRBV12-5 | 13 | TGTGCTAGTGGTTTGGCAGGGGGCACTGAAGCTTTCTTT | CASGLAGGTEAFF
. | TRBJ2-2 | TRBD1 | TRBV15 | 15 | TGTGCCACCACTGCGACAGGGATGGACTCCGGGGAGCTGTTTTTT | CATTATGMDSGELFF
. | TRBJ1-2 | . | TRBV5-1 | 16 | TGCGCCAGCAGCTTAGGGTCCGGGGGATGGAGCTATGGCTACACCTTC | CASSLGSGGWSYGYTF
. | TRBJ1-1 | . | TRBV2 | 11 | TGTGCCTACTCGGGGGGCCTGGGAGCTTTCTTT | CAYSGGLGAFF
. | TRBJ2-1 | . | TRBV7-3 | 19 | TGTGCCAGCAGCTACAGCCCCCGGGCCGGGCGGGAAAACTACAATGAGCAGTTCTTC | CASSYSPRAGRENYNEQFF
once | TRBJ1-2 | . | TRBV12-5 | 13 | TGTGCTAGCATGCAGGGTTTTAACTATGGCTACACCTTC | CASMQGFNYGYTF
. | TRBJ2-2 | . | TRBV6-6 | 12 | TGTGCCAGCATCCGGGAGACCGGGGAGCTGTTTTTT | CASIRETGELFF
. | TRBJ2-5 | . | TRBV28 | 20 | TGTGCCAGCAGTCGAGAGGGTGTCGAGTCGGCGAGCCGAAGGCAAGAGACCCAGTACTTC | CASSREGVESASRRQETQYF
once | TRBJ2-7 | . | TRBV19 | 15 | TGTGCCAGTAGCAGAGTCGGGACTGTACCCTACGAGCAGTACTTC | CASSRVGTVPYEQYF
. | TRBJ2-7 | TRBD1 | TRBV4-1 | 15 | TGCGCCAGCAGTCAGGGACAGGTGAGCTCCTACGAGCAGTACTTC | CASSQGQVSSYEQYF
. | TRBJ2-1 | . | TRBV5-1 | 15 | TGCGCCAGCAGCTCCGACTGGGTTGCGTACAATGAGCAGTTCTTC | CASSSDWVAYNEQFF
. | TRBJ1-1 | . | TRBV5-1 | 14 | TGCGCCAGCAGCTTGGCCGTAAGGGGAAGTGTGGCTTTCTTT | CASSLAVRGSVAFF
. | TRBJ2-1 | . | TRBV10-3 | 13 | TGTGCCATCCGTGATCGGTTAACAGATGAGCAGTTCTTC | CAIRDRLTDEQFF
. | TRBJ1-1 | . | TRBV7-9 | 11 | TGTGCCAGCAGCTTTAGACAGTCGGCTTTCTTT | CASSFRQSAFF
. | TRBJ2-1 | . | TRBV15 | 15 | TGTGCCACCAGCAGAGATTCCGGGTACTACAATGAGCAGTTCTTC | CATSRDSGYYNEQFF